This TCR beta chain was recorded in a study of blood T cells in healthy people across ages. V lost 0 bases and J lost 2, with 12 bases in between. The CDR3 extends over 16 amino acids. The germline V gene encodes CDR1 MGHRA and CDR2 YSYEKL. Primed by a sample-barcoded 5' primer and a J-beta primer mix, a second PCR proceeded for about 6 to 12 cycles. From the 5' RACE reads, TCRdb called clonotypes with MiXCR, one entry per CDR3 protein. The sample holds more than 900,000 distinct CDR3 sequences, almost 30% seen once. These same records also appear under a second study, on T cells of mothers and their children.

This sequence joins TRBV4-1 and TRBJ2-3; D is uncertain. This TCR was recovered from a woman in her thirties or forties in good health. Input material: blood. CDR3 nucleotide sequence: TGCGCCAGCAGCCAAGAGGGCCCGCAGTTCACAGATACGCAGTATTTT. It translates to CASSQEGPQFTDTQYF.